This T cell receptor beta chain was profiled in a study of blood T cell repertoires in COVID-19. The V and J ends lost 4 bases and 8 bases, in that order; junction bases with no gene match: 13. The CDR3 sequence is 16 residues long. CDR1 is LGHDT, CDR2 YNNKEL, per germline (reference sequence). Original methodology: Researchers report that nucleated cell counts were estimated from reference gene primer amplification. Repertoires were generated with immunoSEQ multiplex PCR, while TCRdb's copy carries only in-frame clones and drops some. The DNA was the basis for D and trimming; V, J and clone size are from that table. This table holds 20,000 to 25,000 clones, roughly 87% found once.

The J gene is TRBJ2-1, the V gene TRBV3-1 (or the pseudogene TRBV3-2); TRBD2 matches 8 bases. This sequence was found in a man between 65 and 80 years old with acute or convalescent COVID-19. The sequencing sample was made of peripheral blood. The CDR3 nucleotides are TGTGCCAGCAGCCTCACCGGGACTAGTAACTTATATGAGCAGTTCTTC. It specifies CASSLTGTSNLYEQFF.